A selection of T cell receptor beta chains follows, all from one sample in a study of cytomegalovirus exposure and HLA in healthy donors. Profiled with immunoSEQ multiplex PCR; TCRdb holds only in-frame clones, not every one. This sample has just over 65,000 clones, with 95% to 98% found just once. Sequences were obtained from PBMCs. These receptors all come from a woman younger than 30 in good health and CMV-seropositive. The CDR3 runs from the conserved cysteine through the conserved F or W. The D gene is left open where the match is weak. Size is omitted from some rows. Given values are once, few, many or a class for expanded clones.

>NA|TRBJ1-2|NA|TRBV6-6
TGTGCCAGCAGTCGCGATGAGGACAGAAAATATGGCTACACCTTC
CASSRDEDRKYGYTF
>few|TRBJ2-2|NA|TRBV7-3
TGTGCCAGCAGCCCCCTCGGCGGTGACACCGGGGAGCTGTTTTTT
CASSPLGGDTGELFF
>once|TRBJ2-3|NA|TRBV7-2
TGTGCCAGCAGCTTAGACGGTTCTAGCACAGATACGCAGTATTTT
CASSLDGSSTDTQYF
>NA|TRBJ2-3|TRBD2|TRBV5-6
TGTGCCAGCAGTTTTCTAGCGGGAGGGCTCACTCGCCCAGATACGCAGTATTTT
CASSFLAGGLTRPDTQYF
>NA|TRBJ2-7|TRBD2|TRBV4-1
TGCGCCAGCAGCCATTCCGGACTAGCGGGCAGCTCCTACGAGCAGTACTTC
CASSHSGLAGSSYEQYF
>NA|TRBJ1-2|TRBD1|TRBV4-1
TGCGCCAGCAGCCTCCGAAGCGGGACAGGCAGGAGCTACACCTTC
CASSLRSGTGRSYTF
>NA|TRBJ2-7|TRBD2|TRBV7-6
TGTGCCAGCAGCCAGCCCGGCGGGAGTTACGAGCAGTACTTC
CASSQPGGSYEQYF
>NA|TRBJ2-1|NA|TRBV5-1
TGCGCCAGCAGCTTGTGGGGAGTCCAAACCCTGAATGAGCAGTTCTTC
CASSLWGVQTLNEQFF
>NA|TRBJ1-2|NA|TRBV27
TGTGCCAGCAGTTTATCTTGGAGGGTGGATGGCTACACCTTC
CASSLSWRVDGYTF
>NA|TRBJ1-2|TRBD1|TRBV19
TGTGCCAGTAGTAAAACCGGACAGGGCCAGTCAATCTACACCTTC
CASSKTGQGQSIYTF
>NA|TRBJ2-3|TRBD2|TRBV7-2
TGTGCCAGCAGCTCCACCCCGGGACTAGCGCTGGCGCAGTATTTT
CASSSTPGLALAQYF
>NA|TRBJ1-2|NA|TRBV28
TGTGCCTGCCGGGGGACGTTTCGGGGCTACACCTTC
CACRGTFRGYTF
>NA|TRBJ1-5|TRBD1|TRBV15
TGTGCCACCAGCTTCGTTCCGACAGGGGGAAGCAATCAGCCCCAGCATTTT
CATSFVPTGGSNQPQHF
>NA|TRBJ2-1|TRBD2|TRBV11-1
TGTGCCAGCAGCTTCAGCGGGAGAGGTCGGAATGAGCAGTTCTTC
CASSFSGRGRNEQFF
>NA|TRBJ2-3|TRBD1|TRBV11-2
TGTGCCAGCAGCCCGTGGGACAGGGGAAGCACAGATACGCAGTATTTT
CASSPWDRGSTDTQYF